A single sample gave rise to the 10 T cell receptor beta chains below, sequenced in a study of T-cell reconstitution after alpha-beta-depleted transplantation in children. The TCRbeta library incorporated unique molecular identifiers. TCRdb fed the PCR reads into MiXCR, producing one record per CDR3 protein. In the table there are 800,000 to 1,000,000 distinct CDR3 sequences, roughly 29% of which are singletons. The sample here was PBMCs, mostly from graft donor cells, taken 360 days after TCRalphabeta/CD19-depleted stem cell transplant. The origin of the receptors is a boy in the first two years of life who had a stem cell transplant for SCID, so the T cells may come from the graft donor.

Many counts were recorded for this clonotype. V gene TRBV4-2 combines with J gene TRBJ2-7; weak D call: TRBD2 (6 bases). Per the germline V gene, CDR1 is LGHNA and CDR2 is YNFKEQ. The V gene lost 3 bases and the J gene lost 2 bases, with 14 bases spanning the gap. The CDR3 has 15 amino acids. The CDR3, as DNA: TGTGCCAGCAGCCAGGAGACTAGTCCCCCCTACGAGCAGTACTTC. Amino acid sequence: CASSQETSPPYEQYF.

The V gene is TRBV5-1, the J gene TRBJ2-2; 7 bases line up with TRBD1. The CDR3 has 16 residues. The V segment lost 4 bases and the J segment 5 bases; nucleotides outside the gene matches: 11. Germline CDR1 and CDR2: SGHRS and YFSETQ. The CDR3 nucleotides are TGCGCCAGCAGCAGATTCGACAGGGTACAGACCGGGGAGCTGTTTTTT. Its protein product is CASSRFDRVQTGELFF.

In its sample, this clonotype was seen a few times. The V and J genes are TRBV20-1 and TRBJ2-1; D is perhaps TRBD2 (7 bases). The CDR3 is made up of 15 amino acids. Trimming removed 0 bases at V and 7 bases at J, with 16 bases between. Germline lookup yields CDR1 DFQATT and CDR2 SNEGSKA (reference sequence). The DNA of the CDR3 is TGCAGTGCTAGAGATTTGAGGGGGGGCAGGAATGAGCAGTTCTTC. Encoded protein: CSARDLRGGRNEQFF.

This clonotype was counted between two and nine times. The V gene is TRBV5-1, the J gene TRBJ2-1, with 13 bases lining up with TRBD2. Germline assignment: CDR1 SGHRS and CDR2 YFSETQ. The ends lost 4 bases at V and 6 bases at J; junction bases unmatched: 4. The CDR3 spans 15 residues. CDR3 coding DNA: TGCGCCAGCAGCACTAGCGGGGGGGCATTCAATGAGCAGTTCTTC. This codes for CASSTSGGAFNEQFF.

This clonotype was observed a few times. The V call is TRBV12-3 or TRBV12-4, the J call TRBJ1-1; no reliable D call. V lost 5 bases and J lost 0, with 16 bases in between. This CDR3 has 16 amino acids. CDR3 in DNA: TGTGCCAGCAGTCGTTCCGCGGGCCTAATGAACACTGAAGCTTTCTTT. Its protein is CASSRSAGLMNTEAFF.

The chain couples TRBV9 to TRBJ2-6; D is undetermined. Germline V CDR1 and CDR2: SGDLS, YYNGEE. This CDR3 region has 13 residues. Deletions cut 4 bases from V and 3 bases from J, with 5 bases between. Here the CDR3 reads CASSRGGANVLTF. DNA of the CDR3: TGTGCCAGCAGCCGAGGTGGGGCCAACGTCCTGACTTTC.

The sample holds a few counts of this clonotype. This chain links TRBV20-1 with TRBJ1-1, with D hard to call. Germline CDR1 DFQATT, CDR2 SNEGSKA (reference sequence). Trimming cost V 1 base and J 3 bases, with 9 bases left between them. There are 13 residues in the CDR3. The CDR3, as DNA: TGCAGTGCTAGAGCCGGCACGCACACTGAAGCTTTCTTT. As protein: CSARAGTHTEAFF.

The CDR3 DNA reads as TGCGCCAGCAGCCAAGAAGACAGGGTTGGTGAAAAACTGTTTTTT. It encodes CASSQEDRVGEKLFF. The rearrangement uses TRBV4-3 and TRBJ1-4; 7 nucleotides align to TRBD1. CDR3 length equals 15 residues. Germline loops: CDR1 LGHNA, CDR2 YSLEER. V shed 0 bases, J shed 7 bases, and the junction held 5 bases outside the gene matches.

This clonotype was seen a few times. The chain links TRBV7-8 to TRBJ1-1, with TRBD1 matching 7 bases. This CDR3 is built from 17 residues. J lost 3 bases, V lost 2 bases, and 12 bases had no gene match. Germline loops: CDR1 SGHVS, CDR2 FQNEAQ. The chain's CDR3 is CASSLSGTAIPYTEAFF. CDR3 bases: TGTGCCAGCAGCTTAAGTGGGACAGCCATCCCTTACACTGAAGCTTTCTTT.

The chain couples TRBV12-3 or TRBV12-4 to TRBJ2-7, with D possibly called TRBD1 or TRBD2 (5 bases each). V lost 3 bases to trimming and J lost 7 bases, with 16 bases between them. There are 14 residues in the CDR3. For the CDR3, the DNA is TGTGCCAGCAGTTTTGATCAGGGAGTGGGTGAGCAGTACTTC. Amino acids: CASSFDQGVGEQYF.